This passage covers 24 T cell receptor beta chains from one sample sequenced in a study of cytomegalovirus exposure and HLA in healthy donors. Both 60 Vbeta primers and 13 Jbeta primers went into the PCR. Profiled with immunoSEQ multiplex PCR; TCRdb holds only in-frame clones, not every one. The repertoire holds about 120,000 clones, with about 10% as singletons. Sequencing was done on a sample of PBMCs. These receptors all come from a woman aged 18 to 35 in good health and CMV-seropositive.

The chain links TRBV19 to TRBJ1-1; 8 bases map to TRBD1. Trimming at V came to 6 bases and at J to 11 bases, leaving 11 bases not matched to a gene. This CDR3 is built from 13 residues. CDR1 and CDR2 (germline): LNHDA, SQIVND (reference sequence). Here the CDR3 reads CASRFISGGEAFF. The CDR3 DNA reads as TGTGCCAGTAGGTTCATCTCAGGGGGCGAGGCTTTCTTT.

In nucleotides, the CDR3 is TGCAGCGTCGCCTCCGGGACAGGGATCACCGGGGAGCTGTTTTTT. It is translated as CSVASGTGITGELFF. This chain joins TRBV29-1 and TRBJ2-2, with TRBD1 matching over 9 bases. Losses at the gene ends were 6 bases for V and 4 bases for J; bases not matched to a gene: 9. Per the germline V gene, CDR1 is SQVTM and CDR2 is ANQGSEA. This CDR3 has 15 amino acids.

This clone was seen a handful of times. The V gene is TRBV7-3, the J gene TRBJ2-1; 13 nucleotides agree with TRBD2. Germline lookup yields CDR1 SGHTA and CDR2 FQGTGA. This CDR3 comprises 16 residues. V trimming: 4 bases; J trimming: 10 bases; junction bases outside the gene matches: 10. The CDR3 spells CASSSHSGTSGTEQFF. The DNA for the CDR3 is TGTGCCAGCAGCTCCCATTCCGGGACTAGCGGGACCGAGCAGTTCTTC.

This clone was detected a few times. The V and J genes are TRBV6-5 and TRBJ2-7, with 7 bases that match TRBD2. CDR3 length: 13 residues. The V and J ends lost 7 bases and 6 bases, in that order; junction bases with no gene match: 9. Germline V lookup: CDR1 MNHEY, CDR2 SVGAGI. The CDR3 loop reads CASTPGGEGEQYF. The DNA for the CDR3 is TGTGCCAGCACCCCGGGGGGAGAGGGCGAGCAGTACTTC.

This clone appeared a few times. CDR3 bases: TGCAGCGTTATATCTGGTAGGACCCAGTACTTC. Translation gives CSVISGRTQYF. The rearrangement links TRBV29-1 to TRBJ2-5; D remains unclear. Trimming removed 5 bases from V and 7 bases from J, with 11 bases in between. The germline V gene has CDR1 SQVTM and CDR2 ANQGSEA. The CDR3 runs to 11 residues.

The table lists this clone with a few counts. The chain is built from TRBV7-3 and TRBJ2-1; D ambiguous. The CDR3 is 12 residues long. V gave up 0 bases and J gave up 7 bases, with 4 bases separating them. Germline CDR1 and CDR2: SGHTA and FQGTGA. CDR3 in amino acids: CASSLTGNEQFF. Here the CDR3 DNA reads TGTGCCAGCAGCTTAACCGGGAATGAGCAGTTCTTC.

This clone was detected only a few times. The CDR3 protein is CASSFPGTGAQETQYF. As DNA, the CDR3 is TGTGCCAGCAGTTTTCCCGGGACAGGGGCACAAGAGACCCAGTACTTC. V usage is TRBV28 and J usage is TRBJ2-5; TRBD1 aligns across 10 bases. V lost 3 bases to trimming and J lost 2 bases; unmatched junction nucleotides: 6. This CDR3 is 16 amino acids long. CDR1 MDHEN and CDR2 SYDVKM come from the germline V gene.

The J gene is TRBJ2-5, the V gene TRBV6-1, with TRBD1 identical over 7 bases. Germline CDR1 and CDR2: MNHNS and SASEGT. J gave up 5 bases and V 6 bases, and 6 bases lay outside the gene matches. The CDR3 loop spans 13 amino acids. The CDR3 DNA reads as TGTGCCAGCAGAGACAGGGTGGTCGAGACCCAGTACTTC. Amino acid sequence: CASRDRVVETQYF.

This sequence joins TRBV28 and TRBJ1-3; no definite D call. Trimming shortened V by 6 bases and J by 0 bases, and 15 bases separated the two germline ends. Germline V gene data show CDR1 as MDHEN and CDR2 as SYDVKM. The CDR3 is 16 residues long. The CDR3 sequence is CASSRDRVISGNTIYF. Here the CDR3 DNA reads TGTGCCAGCAGCCGCGATAGAGTGATCTCTGGAAACACCATATATTTT.

The gene calls are TRBV2 and TRBJ2-7; a possible D gene is TRBD2 (5 bases). Germline V lookup: CDR1 SNHLY, CDR2 FYNNEI. This CDR3 region has 10 residues. V gave up 4 bases and J gave up 7 bases, with 5 bases separating them. Here the CDR3 reads CASSAGEQYF. CDR3 DNA sequence: TGTGCCAGCAGTGCGGGAGAGCAGTACTTC.

The chain combines TRBV12-5 with TRBJ2-7; TRBD1 aligns across 10 bases. J gave up 4 bases and V 4 bases, and 7 bases lay outside the gene matches. CDR3 length equals 15 residues. CDR1 is LGHNT, CDR2 FRNRAP, per germline. CDR3 protein: CASGSRTGGNYEQYF. CDR3 sequence (DNA): TGTGCTAGTGGTTCCCGGACAGGGGGTAATTACGAGCAGTACTTC.

This clone showed up just a few times. The chain employs TRBV6-5 and TRBJ2-2, with D possibly matching TRBD1 (7 bases). CDR1 and CDR2 from the germline V gene are MNHEY and SVGAGI. The length of the CDR3 is 16 residues. The V end was cut by 0 bases, the J end by 5 bases, with 13 bases between. CDR3 sequence reads: CASSYSQGGWTGELFF. The CDR3 DNA is TGTGCCAGCAGTTACTCTCAGGGGGGATGGACCGGGGAGCTGTTTTTT.

This clone was recorded a few times. The chain recombines TRBV2 with TRBJ2-1, with TRBD2 identical over 8 bases. This CDR3 comprises 14 residues. Germline V gene lookup returns CDR1 SNHLY and CDR2 FYNNEI. The ends lost 6 bases at V and 6 bases at J; junction bases unmatched: 7. CDR3 region: CASRKRELVNEQFF. CDR3 bases: TGTGCCAGCAGGAAGCGGGAGTTAGTCAATGAGCAGTTCTTC. Drawing the rest from reference TRBV2 and TRBJ2-1, the complete variable domain is EPEVTQTPSHQVTQMGQEVILRCVPISNHLYFYWYRQILGQKVEFLVSFYNNEISEKSEIFDDQFSVERPDGSNFTLKIRSTKLEDSAMYFCASRKRELVNEQFFGPGTRLTVL.

The sample holds a few counts of this clone. The J gene is TRBJ1-1, the V gene TRBV30; D remains ambiguous. Germline assignment: CDR1 GTSNPN and CDR2 SVGIG (reference sequence). Trimming removed 0 bases at V and 5 bases at J, with 10 bases between. This CDR3 has 13 amino acids. The CDR3: CAWSVNRVTEAFF. For the CDR3, the DNA is TGTGCCTGGAGTGTCAACAGAGTTACTGAAGCTTTCTTT.

V usage is TRBV6-5 and J usage is TRBJ2-7, with D perhaps matching TRBD1 (5 bases). Looked up from germline, CDR1 is MNHEY and CDR2 is SVGAGI. V gave up 0 bases and J gave up 5 bases, with 11 bases separating them. The CDR3 sequence is 14 residues long. The CDR3 nucleotides read TGTGCCAGCAGTTACTCAGGGGCTAAAGACGAGCAGTACTTC. Its protein is CASSYSGAKDEQYF.

J is TRBJ2-7 and V is TRBV5-1, with TRBD2 matching over 10 bases. The CDR3 spans 15 residues. The V gene's germline CDR1 is SGHRS and CDR2 YFSETQ. Unmatched junction bases numbered 3, after V lost 3 bases and J lost 0 bases. The DNA for the CDR3 is TGCGCCAGCAGCTGGACTAGCGGAAGCTCCTACGAGCAGTACTTC. This encodes CASSWTSGSSYEQYF.

This clone has a handful of counts. V is TRBV11-2 and J is TRBJ1-3; possibly TRBD1 for D (5 bases). Germline V gene sequence: CDR1 SGHAT, CDR2 FQNNGV. V lost 4 bases and J lost 2, with 6 bases in between. CDR3 length: 13 amino acids. CDR3 nucleotide sequence: TGTGCCAGCAGCTCAGGGACTGGAAACACCATATATTTT. Translated: CASSSGTGNTIYF.

The chain recombines TRBV27 with TRBJ1-2; the D is unclear. The CDR3 runs 15 residues. The ends were cut back, 7 bases at V and 4 bases at J, with 19 bases in the middle. Germline values: CDR1 MNHEY, CDR2 SMNVEV (reference sequence). The CDR3 DNA sequence: TGTGCCAGCACCGAGTATTCGGACTTCCCCTATGGCTACACCTTC. The encoded protein is CASTEYSDFPYGYTF.

This clone turned up a few times. The chain has TRBV20-1 and TRBJ2-7; D gene ambiguous. CDR1 is DFQATT, CDR2 SNEGSKA, per germline (reference sequence). The CDR3 consists of 11 residues. Trimming took off 1 base at V and 4 bases at J, with 5 bases between the two ends. CDR3: CSARARYEQYF. The CDR3 nucleotides are TGCAGTGCTAGAGCTAGGTACGAGCAGTACTTC.

This rearrangement joins TRBV10-3 to TRBJ1-1; 9 bases fit TRBD1. The CDR3 consists of 16 residues. The V gene's germline CDR1 is ENHRY and CDR2 SYGVKD. Trimming at V came to 6 bases and at J to 1 base, leaving 9 bases not matched to a gene. CDR3 coding DNA: TGTGCCATCAGGCACGGCCCGGGACAGGGGAACACTGAAGCTTTCTTT. It codes for CAIRHGPGQGNTEAFF.

Only a few counts were recorded for this clone. The genes are TRBV27 and TRBJ1-1; weak D call: TRBD1 (5 bases). V lost 8 bases to trimming and J lost 10 bases, with 17 bases between them. The V gene's germline CDR1 is MNHEY and CDR2 SMNVEV (reference sequence). This CDR3 has 12 residues. The CDR3 region is CASHWQGLGAFF. DNA of the CDR3: TGTGCCAGCCATTGGCAGGGTTTGGGAGCTTTCTTT.

V usage is TRBV30 and J usage is TRBJ1-2; 7 nucleotides align to TRBD1. V shed 5 bases, J shed 5 bases, and the junction held 2 bases outside the gene matches. Germline V gene data show CDR1 as GTSNPN and CDR2 as SVGIG (reference sequence). The CDR3 runs 11 residues. The CDR3: CAWQTGYGYTF. The CDR3 nucleotides are TGTGCCTGGCAGACAGGGTATGGCTACACCTTC.

This clone was detected only a few times. The rearrangement links TRBV7-2 to TRBJ1-2, with 9 bases lining up with TRBD1. Trimming at V came to 4 bases and at J to 8 bases, leaving 5 bases not matched to a gene. CDR3 length: 13 residues. The germline gives CDR1 SGHTA, CDR2 FQGNSA. The CDR3 sequence is CASSWGQGGGYTF. The CDR3 nucleotides are TGTGCCAGCAGCTGGGGACAGGGAGGCGGCTACACCTTC.

The chain links TRBV28 to TRBJ2-7; D is undetermined. The CDR3 spans 11 residues. Between the trimmed V and J ends, which lost 6 bases and 6 bases, there was a span of 9 bases. The germline V gene has CDR1 MDHEN and CDR2 SYDVKM. The CDR3 spells CASRDSTEQYF. The CDR3 DNA reads as TGTGCCAGCAGAGACTCTACCGAGCAGTACTTC.